This TCR beta chain comes out of a study of control samples from healthy donors and cancer patients. Here immunoSEQ multiplex PCR was the method, and the copy in TCRdb shows in-frame clones only, minus some. The table lists approximately 140,000 clones, under 95% of them singletons, with about an eighth in the top ten. Germline V gives CDR1 KGHDR, CDR2 SFDVKD. Trimming left V 2 bases short and J 12 bases short, with 15 bases between. CDR3 length: 14 amino acids. Sequenced material: blood. The receptor was isolated from a man aged 40-49 years in good health. The V gene is TRBV24-1, the J gene TRBJ1-4; possibly TRBD1 for D (6 bases). For the CDR3, the DNA is TGTGCCACCAGTGATTCTTCTAGCGGGGGCGAACTGTTTTTT. This encodes CATSDSSSGGELFF.